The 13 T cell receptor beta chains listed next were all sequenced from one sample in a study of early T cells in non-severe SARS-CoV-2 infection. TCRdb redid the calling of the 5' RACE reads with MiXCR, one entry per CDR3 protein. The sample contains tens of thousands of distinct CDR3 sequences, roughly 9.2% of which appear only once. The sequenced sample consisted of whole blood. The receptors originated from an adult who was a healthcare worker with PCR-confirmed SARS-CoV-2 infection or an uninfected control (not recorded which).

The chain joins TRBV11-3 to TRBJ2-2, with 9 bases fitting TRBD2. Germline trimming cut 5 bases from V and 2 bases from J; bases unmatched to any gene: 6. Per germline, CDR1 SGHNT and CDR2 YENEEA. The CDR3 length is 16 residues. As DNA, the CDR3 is TGTGCCAGCAGCCCACAAGCGGGGGGAAACACCGGGGAGCTGTTTTTT. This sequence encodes CASSPQAGGNTGELFF.

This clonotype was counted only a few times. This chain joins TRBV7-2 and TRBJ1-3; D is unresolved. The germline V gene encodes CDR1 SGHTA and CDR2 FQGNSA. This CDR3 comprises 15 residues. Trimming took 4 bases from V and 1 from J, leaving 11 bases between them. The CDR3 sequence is CASSSIAGSGNTIYF. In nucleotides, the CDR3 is TGTGCCAGCAGCTCCATAGCGGGTTCTGGAAACACCATATATTTT. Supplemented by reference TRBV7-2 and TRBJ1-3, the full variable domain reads GAGVSQSPSNKVTEKGKDVELRCDPISGHTALYWYRQSLGQGLEFLIYFQGNSAPDKSGLPSDRFSAERTGGSVSTLTIQRTQQEDSAVYLCASSSIAGSGNTIYFGEGSWLTVV.

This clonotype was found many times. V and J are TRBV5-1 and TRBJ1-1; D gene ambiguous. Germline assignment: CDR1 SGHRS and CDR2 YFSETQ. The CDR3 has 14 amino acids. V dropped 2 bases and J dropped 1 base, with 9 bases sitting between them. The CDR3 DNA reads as TGCGCCAGCAGCTTCGACACTTGGAACACTGAAGCTTTCTTT. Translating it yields CASSFDTWNTEAFF.

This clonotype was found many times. This CDR3 reads CASSQDPGRGYGYTF. CDR3 nucleotides: TGTGCCAGCAGCCAGGACCCGGGACGAGGGTATGGCTACACCTTC. V is TRBV3-1 and J is TRBJ1-2; D might be TRBD1 (5 bases). The CDR3 consists of 15 residues. Trimming took 3 bases from V and 5 from J, leaving 16 bases between them. The germline gives CDR1 LGHDT, CDR2 YNNKEL (reference sequence). Based on the CDR3 plus reference TRBV3-1 and TRBJ1-2, the full variable domain is DTAVSQTPKYLVTQMGNDKSIKCEQNLGHDTMYWYKQDSKKFLKIMFSYNNKELIINETVPNRFSPKSPDKAHLNLHINSLELGDSAVYFCASSQDPGRGYGYTFGSGTRLTVV.

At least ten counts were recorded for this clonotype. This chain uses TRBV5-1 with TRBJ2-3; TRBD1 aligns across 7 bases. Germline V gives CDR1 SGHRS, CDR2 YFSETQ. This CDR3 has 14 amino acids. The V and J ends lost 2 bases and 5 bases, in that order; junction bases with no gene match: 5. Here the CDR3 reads CASSLGGRGDTQYF. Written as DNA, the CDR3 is TGCGCCAGCAGCTTAGGGGGCCGAGGAGATACGCAGTATTTT.

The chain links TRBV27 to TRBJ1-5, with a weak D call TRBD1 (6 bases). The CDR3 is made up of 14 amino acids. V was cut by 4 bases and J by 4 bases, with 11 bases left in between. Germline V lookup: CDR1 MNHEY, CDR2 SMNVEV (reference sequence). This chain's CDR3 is CASSSGTRNQPQHF. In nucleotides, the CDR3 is TGTGCCAGCAGTTCTGGGACACGTAATCAGCCCCAGCATTTT.

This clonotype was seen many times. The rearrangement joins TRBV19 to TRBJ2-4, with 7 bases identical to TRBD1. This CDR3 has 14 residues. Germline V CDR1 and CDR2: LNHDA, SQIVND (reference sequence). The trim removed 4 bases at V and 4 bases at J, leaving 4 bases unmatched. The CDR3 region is CASSTTGQKNIQYF. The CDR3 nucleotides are TGTGCCAGTAGTACCACGGGACAGAAAAACATTCAGTACTTC. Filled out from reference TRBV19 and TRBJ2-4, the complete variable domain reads DGGITQSPKYLFRKEGQNVTLSCEQNLNHDAMYWYRQDPGQGLRLIYYSQIVNDFQKGDIAEGYSVSREKKESFPLTVTSAQKNPTAFYLCASSTTGQKNIQYFGAGTRLSVL.

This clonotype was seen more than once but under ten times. CDR3 in amino acids: CASSQVRGNSPLHF. In nucleotides, the CDR3 is TGTGCCAGCAGCCAAGTAAGGGGGAATTCACCCCTCCACTTT. V gene TRBV3-1 combines with J gene TRBJ1-6; D is perhaps TRBD1 (6 bases). Trimming took off 1 base at V and 7 bases at J, with 8 bases between the two ends. The CDR3 length is 14 residues. From germline, CDR1 is LGHDT and CDR2 YNNKEL (reference sequence).

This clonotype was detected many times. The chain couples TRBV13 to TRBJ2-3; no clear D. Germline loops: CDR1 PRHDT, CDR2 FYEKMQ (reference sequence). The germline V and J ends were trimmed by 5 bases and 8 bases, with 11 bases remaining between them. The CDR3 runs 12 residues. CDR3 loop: CASSRGDGTQYF. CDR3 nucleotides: TGTGCCAGCAGCCGTGGAGATGGTACGCAGTATTTT.

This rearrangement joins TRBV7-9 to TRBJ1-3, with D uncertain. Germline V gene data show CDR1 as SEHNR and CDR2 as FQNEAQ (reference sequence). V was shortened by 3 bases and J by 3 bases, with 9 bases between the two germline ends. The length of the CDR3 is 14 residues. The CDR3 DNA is TGTGCCAGCAGCTTTACCGGGAGTGGAAACACCATATATTTT. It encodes CASSFTGSGNTIYF. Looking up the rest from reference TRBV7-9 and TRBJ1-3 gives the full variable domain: DTGVSQNPRHKITKRGQNVTFRCDPISEHNRLYWYRQTLGQGPEFLTYFQNEAQLEKSRLLSDRFSAERPKGSFSTLEIQRTEQGDSAMYLCASSFTGSGNTIYFGEGSWLTVV.

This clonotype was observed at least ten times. The CDR3 DNA reads TGCAGTGCTCCCGGCGCCCTAGCGACCAATGAGCAGTTCTTC. Residues: CSAPGALATNEQFF. The chain recombines TRBV20-1 with TRBJ2-1; possible D gene TRBD2, 6 bases. Trimming took 5 bases from V and 6 from J, leaving 17 bases between them. The length of the CDR3 is 14 residues. The V gene's germline CDR1 is DFQATT and CDR2 SNEGSKA (reference sequence).

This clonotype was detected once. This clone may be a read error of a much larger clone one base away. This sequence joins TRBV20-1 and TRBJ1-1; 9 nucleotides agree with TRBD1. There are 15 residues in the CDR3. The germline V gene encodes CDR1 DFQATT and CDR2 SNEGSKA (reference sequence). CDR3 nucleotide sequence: TGCAGTACTAGAGTAGGGGGACAGGGGAACACTGAAGCTTTCTTT. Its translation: CSTRVGGQGNTEAFF.

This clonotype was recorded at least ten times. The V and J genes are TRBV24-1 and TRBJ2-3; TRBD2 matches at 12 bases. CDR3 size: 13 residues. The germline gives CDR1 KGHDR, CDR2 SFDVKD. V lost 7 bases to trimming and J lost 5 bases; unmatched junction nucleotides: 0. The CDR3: CATRLAGGDTQYF. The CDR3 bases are TGTGCCACCAGACTAGCGGGAGGAGATACGCAGTATTTT.